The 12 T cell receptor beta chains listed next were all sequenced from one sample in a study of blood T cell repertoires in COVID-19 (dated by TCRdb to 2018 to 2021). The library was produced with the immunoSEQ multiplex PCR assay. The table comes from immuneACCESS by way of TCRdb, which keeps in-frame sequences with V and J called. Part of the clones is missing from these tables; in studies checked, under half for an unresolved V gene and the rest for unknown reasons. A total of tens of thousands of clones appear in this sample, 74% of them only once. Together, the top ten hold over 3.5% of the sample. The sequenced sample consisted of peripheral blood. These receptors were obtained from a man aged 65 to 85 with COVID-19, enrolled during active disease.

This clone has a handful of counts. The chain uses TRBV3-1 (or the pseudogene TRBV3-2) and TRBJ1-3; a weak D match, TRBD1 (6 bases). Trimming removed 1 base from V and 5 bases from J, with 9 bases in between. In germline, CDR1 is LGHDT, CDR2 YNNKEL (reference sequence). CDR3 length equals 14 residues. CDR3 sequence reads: CASSQVGQRNTIYF. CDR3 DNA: TGTGCCAGCAGCCAAGTAGGACAGAGAAACACCATATATTTT.

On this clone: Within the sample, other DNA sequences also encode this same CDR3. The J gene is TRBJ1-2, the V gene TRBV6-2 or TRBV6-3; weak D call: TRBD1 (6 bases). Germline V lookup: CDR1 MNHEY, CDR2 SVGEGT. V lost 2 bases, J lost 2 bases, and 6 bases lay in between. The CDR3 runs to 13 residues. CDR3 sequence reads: CASSYTGNYGYTF. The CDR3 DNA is TGTGCCAGCAGTTACACAGGGAACTATGGCTACACCTTC.

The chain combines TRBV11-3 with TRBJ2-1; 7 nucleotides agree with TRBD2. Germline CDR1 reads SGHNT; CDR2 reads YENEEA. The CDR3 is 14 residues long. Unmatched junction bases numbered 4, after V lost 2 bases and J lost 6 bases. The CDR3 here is CASSLPRESNEQFF. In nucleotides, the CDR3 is TGTGCCAGCAGCTTACCGCGGGAGAGCAATGAGCAGTTCTTC.

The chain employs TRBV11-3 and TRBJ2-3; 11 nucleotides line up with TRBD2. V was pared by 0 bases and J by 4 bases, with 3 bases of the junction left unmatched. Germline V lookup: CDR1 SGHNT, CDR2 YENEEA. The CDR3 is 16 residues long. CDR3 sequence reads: CASSLDTSGGPDTQYF. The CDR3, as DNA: TGTGCCAGCAGCTTAGATACTAGCGGGGGCCCAGATACGCAGTATTTT. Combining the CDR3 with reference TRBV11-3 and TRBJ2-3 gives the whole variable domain EAGVVQSPRYKIIEKKQPVAFWCNPISGHNTLYWYLQNLGQGPELLIRYENEEAVDDSQLPKDRFSAERLKGVDSTLKIQPAELGDSAVYLCASSLDTSGGPDTQYFGPGTRLTVL.

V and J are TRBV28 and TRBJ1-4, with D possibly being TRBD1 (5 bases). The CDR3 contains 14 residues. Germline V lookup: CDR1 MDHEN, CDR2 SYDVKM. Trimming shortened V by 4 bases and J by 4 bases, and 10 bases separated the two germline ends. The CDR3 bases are TGTGCCAGCAGTTGGGGGACTCTTAATGAAAAACTGTTTTTT. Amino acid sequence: CASSWGTLNEKLFF.

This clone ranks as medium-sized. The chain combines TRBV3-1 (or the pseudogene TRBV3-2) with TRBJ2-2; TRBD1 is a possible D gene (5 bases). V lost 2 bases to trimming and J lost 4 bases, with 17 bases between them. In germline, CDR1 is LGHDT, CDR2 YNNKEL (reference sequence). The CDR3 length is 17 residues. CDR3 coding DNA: TGTGCCAGCAGCCAATACGGACAATTATCGATCACCGGGGAGCTGTTTTTT. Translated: CASSQYGQLSITGELFF.

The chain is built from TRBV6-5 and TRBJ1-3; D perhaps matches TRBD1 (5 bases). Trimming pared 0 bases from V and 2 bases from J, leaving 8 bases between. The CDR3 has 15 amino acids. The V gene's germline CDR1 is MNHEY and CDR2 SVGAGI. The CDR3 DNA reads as TGTGCCAGCAGTTACTCAGGACAAGCTGGAAACACCATATATTTT. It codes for CASSYSGQAGNTIYF.

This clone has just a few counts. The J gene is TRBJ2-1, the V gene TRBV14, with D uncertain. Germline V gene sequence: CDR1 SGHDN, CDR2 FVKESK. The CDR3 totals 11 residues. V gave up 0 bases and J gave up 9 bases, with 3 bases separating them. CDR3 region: CASSQDVEQFF. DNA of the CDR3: TGTGCCAGCAGCCAAGACGTTGAGCAGTTCTTC.

DNA of the CDR3: TGTGCCAGCAGCGGGGACAGGGGAACGGATACGCAGTATTTT. Translation gives CASSGDRGTDTQYF. The V and J genes are TRBV2 and TRBJ2-3; 10 bases agree with TRBD1. The CDR3 contains 14 residues. Germline V gene sequence: CDR1 SNHLY, CDR2 FYNNEI. V lost 6 bases, J lost 6 bases, and 6 bases stayed unmatched.

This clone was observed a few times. CDR3 protein: CASSPGGGTEYGYTF. The CDR3 DNA reads as TGTGCCAGCAGCCCGGGTGGGGGGACTGAATATGGCTACACCTTC. V usage is TRBV7-2 and J usage is TRBJ1-2; possible D gene TRBD1, 5 bases. The germline CDR1 and CDR2 sequences are SGHTA and FQGNSA. V shed 5 bases and J shed 5 bases, with 18 bases lying between them. The length of the CDR3 is 15 residues.

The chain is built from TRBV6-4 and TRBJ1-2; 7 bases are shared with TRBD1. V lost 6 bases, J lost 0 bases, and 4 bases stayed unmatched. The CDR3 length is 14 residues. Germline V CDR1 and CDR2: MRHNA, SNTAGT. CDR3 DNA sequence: TGTGCCAGCAGCCCGGGACAGTCTAACTATGGCTACACCTTC. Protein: CASSPGQSNYGYTF.

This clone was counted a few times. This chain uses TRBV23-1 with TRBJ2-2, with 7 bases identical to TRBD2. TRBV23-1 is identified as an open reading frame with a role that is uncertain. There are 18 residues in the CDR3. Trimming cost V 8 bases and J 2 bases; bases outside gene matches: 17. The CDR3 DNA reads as TGCGCCAGCTCCCCTCCTGGTGGGAGGGTACCCAACACCGGGGAGCTGTTTTTT. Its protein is CASSPPGGRVPNTGELFF.